This T cell receptor (beta chain) was identified during a study of cytomegalovirus exposure and HLA in healthy donors. Although they were nominally healthy when sampled, donors likely had unrecorded immune exposures. General study findings and limits: TCR beta chain V- and J-gene trimming was linked, in a later analysis, to a missense variant in DCLRE1C. Both high specificity and high sensitivity reportedly marked the classifier's diagnosis of cytomegalovirus status. When a later analysis compared HLA-associated TCR beta chains with equally common others, the HLA-associated chains turned out to be more clonally expanded and to have lower generation probabilities.

Amplification used 60 Vbeta primers and 13 Jbeta primers. Method: immunoSEQ multiplex PCR; TCRdb's copy keeps in-frame clones and lacks some. The sample holds about 130,000 clones, less than 85% seen once. Germline CDR1 reads MDHEN; CDR2 reads SYDVKM. Trimming cost V 4 bases and J 4 bases; bases outside gene matches: 6. The length of the CDR3 is 15 residues. A remark on this clone: The antigen remains unidentified.

This TCR came from a female donor in good health and CMV-seronegative. V usage is TRBV28 and J usage is TRBJ2-3; 9 nucleotides match TRBD2. Sequenced material: PBMCs. The CDR3 DNA follows: TGTGCCAGCAGTTCTTCTAGCGGGACAGCAGATACGCAGTATTTT. Protein sequence: CASSSSSGTADTQYF.